This TCR beta chain was captured in a study of radiotherapy plus CTLA-4 blockade in lung cancer (dated by TCRdb to the late 2010s). Study-level background: Among the enrolled patients, about 19% had an objective response, and about 31% reached disease control. General conclusions and limits of the study: After treatment with radiotherapy and ipilimumab, TCR clones that came from tumors expanded in the peripheral blood. The strongest predictors of response were reported to be early dynamic shifts in blood T cell clones along with a rise in serum interferon-beta following radiation.

The study evaluated CTLA-4 blockade (ipilimumab) given together with focal radiation therapy in patients who had chemo-refractory metastatic non-small-cell lung cancer. The germline V gene (reference sequence) supplies CDR1 WNHNN and CDR2 SYGVQD. V drops 5 bases and J drops 0 bases, leaving 11 bases in between. The CDR3 goes from the cysteine to the phenylalanine over 15 residues. The read is trimmed to its CDR3 DNA, 45 bases read in frame from base 1. Receptors were amplified or captured by the immunoSEQ multiplex PCR assay. In its TCRdb copy, this immuneACCESS table keeps in-frame sequences only and misses some clones. Where compared with another copy, unresolved V genes explain less than half of these, and the others have no known cause. Within this sample are about 60,000 clones, with around 77% of them counted one time only. The biggest ten clones account for 2.5% to 3.5% of the sample. This clone appeared a few times. Its antigen remains undetermined. Per-nucleotide qualities are absent, and no much larger clonotype sits a single base away.

Recombination connected TRBV10-1 to TRBJ2-1; no D gene call is confident. The sample in question was peripheral blood, obtained from a patient treated with radiotherapy plus ipilimumab. This sequence was found in a human donor with non-small cell lung cancer who had a complete response to radiotherapy plus ipilimumab. The nucleotides are TGCGCCAGCAGTCCAGGAATAAGCTCCTACAATGAGCAGTTCTTC. Its protein product is CASSPGISSYNEQFF.